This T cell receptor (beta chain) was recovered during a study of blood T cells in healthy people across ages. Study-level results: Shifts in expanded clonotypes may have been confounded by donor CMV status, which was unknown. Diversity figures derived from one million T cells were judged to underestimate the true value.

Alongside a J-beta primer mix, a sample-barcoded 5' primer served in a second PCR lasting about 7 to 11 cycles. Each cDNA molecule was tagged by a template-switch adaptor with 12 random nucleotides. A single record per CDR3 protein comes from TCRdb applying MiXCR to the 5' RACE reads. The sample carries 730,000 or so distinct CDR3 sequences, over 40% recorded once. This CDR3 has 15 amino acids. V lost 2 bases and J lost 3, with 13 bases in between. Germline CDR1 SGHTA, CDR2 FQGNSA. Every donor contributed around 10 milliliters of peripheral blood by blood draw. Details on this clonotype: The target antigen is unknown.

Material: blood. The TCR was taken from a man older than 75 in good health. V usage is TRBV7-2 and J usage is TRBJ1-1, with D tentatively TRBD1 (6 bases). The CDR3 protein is CASSLSRGRDTEAFF. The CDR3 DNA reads TGTGCCAGCAGCTTAAGCCGGGGGCGCGACACTGAAGCTTTCTTT.